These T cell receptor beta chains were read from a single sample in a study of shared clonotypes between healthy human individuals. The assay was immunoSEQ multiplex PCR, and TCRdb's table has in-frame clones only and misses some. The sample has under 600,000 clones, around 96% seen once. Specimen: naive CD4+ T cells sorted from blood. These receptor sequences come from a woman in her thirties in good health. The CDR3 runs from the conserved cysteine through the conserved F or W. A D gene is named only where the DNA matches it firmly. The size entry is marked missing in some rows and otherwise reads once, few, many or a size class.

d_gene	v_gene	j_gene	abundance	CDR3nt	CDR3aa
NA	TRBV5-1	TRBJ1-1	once	TGCGCCAGCAGCTTGGCCGTTGTGAACACTGAAGCTTTCTTT	CASSLAVVNTEAFF
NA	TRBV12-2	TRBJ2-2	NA	TGTGCAAGGTGGCGGGACACCAACACCGGGGAGCTGTTTTTT	CARWRDTNTGELFF
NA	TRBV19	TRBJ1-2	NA	TGTGCCAGTAAGCCGGTCAATAACTATGGCTACACCTTC	CASKPVNNYGYTF
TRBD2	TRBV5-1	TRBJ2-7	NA	TGCGCCAGCAGCGTGACTAGCGACCCCTACGAGCAGTACTTC	CASSVTSDPYEQYF
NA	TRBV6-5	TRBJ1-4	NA	TGTGCCAGCAGCCGGCTACGGGAGAATGAAAAACTGTTTTTT	CASSRLRENEKLFF
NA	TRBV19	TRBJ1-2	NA	TGTGCCAGTAGTATAGATTCAGAGGCGTATGGCTACACCTTC	CASSIDSEAYGYTF
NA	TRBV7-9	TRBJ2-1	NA	TGTGCCAGCAGCCCCCGGGGTGTAGGGTGGGATGAGCAGTTCTTC	CASSPRGVGWDEQFF
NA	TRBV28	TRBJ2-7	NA	TGTGCCAGCAGTTTAGGCTCTTACGAGCAGTACTTC	CASSLGSYEQYF
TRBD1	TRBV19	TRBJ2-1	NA	TGTGCCAGTACCAATTTCGGGACAGGGGGCTTTGAGCAGTTCTTC	CASTNFGTGGFEQFF
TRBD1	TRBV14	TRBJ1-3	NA	TGTGCCAGCAGCCGAACGACAGGGGGCTCTGGAAACACCATATATTTT	CASSRTTGGSGNTIYF
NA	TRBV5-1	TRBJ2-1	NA	TGCGCCAGCAGCTTGGAGCGGTCGTTCTACAATGAGCAGTTCTTC	CASSLERSFYNEQFF
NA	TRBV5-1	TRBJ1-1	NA	TGCGCCAGCAGCTTGGGGAGTTTGACTGAAGCTTTCTTT	CASSLGSLTEAFF
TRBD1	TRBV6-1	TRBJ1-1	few	TGTGCCACCTCCAGGGGGTCGATCACTGAAGCTTTCTTT	CATSRGSITEAFF
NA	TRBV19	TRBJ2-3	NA	TGTGCCAGTAGTACCCCCCTAGCAGCTAACACAGATACGCAGTATTTT	CASSTPLAANTDTQYF
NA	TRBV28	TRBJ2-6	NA	TGTGCCAGCAGTTTTTGGGCAGTGAGCTCTGGGGCCAACGTCCTGACTTTC	CASSFWAVSSGANVLTF
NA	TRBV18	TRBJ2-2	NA	TGTGCCAGCTCACCCCAGCGGACATCCACTGGGAACACCGGGGAGCTGTTTTTT	CASSPQRTSTGNTGELFF
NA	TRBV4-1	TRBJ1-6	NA	TGCGCCAGCAGCAAGGGGGGGCCAGGGCTTAGATATAATAATTCACCCCTCCACTTT	CASSKGGPGLRYNNSPLHF
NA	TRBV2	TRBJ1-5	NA	TGTGCCAGCGGTCAGGGAGAAGGGCAGCCCCAGCATTTT	CASGQGEGQPQHF
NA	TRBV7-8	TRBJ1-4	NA	TGTGCCAGCAGCTTATTTCGGGGGGAACGTGTGGGAGAAAAACTGTTTTTT	CASSLFRGERVGEKLFF
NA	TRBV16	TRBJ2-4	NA	TGTGCCAGCAGCCAGAAGCCCGGGACAACTCCAAACAGCTTC	CASSQKPGTTPNSF
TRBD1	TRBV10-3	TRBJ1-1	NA	TGTGCCATCCGGGACAGGGAGATGAACACTGAAGCTTTCTTT	CAIRDREMNTEAFF
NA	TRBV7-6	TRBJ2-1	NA	TGTGCCAGCAGCTTAGAGGAGGGTTCCTACAATGAGCAGTTCTTC	CASSLEEGSYNEQFF
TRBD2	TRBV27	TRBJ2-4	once	TGTGCCAGCAGTTTTGCGGGAGGGCCGAGAAACATTCAGTACTTC	CASSFAGGPRNIQYF
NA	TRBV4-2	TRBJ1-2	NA	TGTGCCAGCAGCCAAGTGGGCGGGGGTAACTATGGCTACACCTTC	CASSQVGGGNYGYTF
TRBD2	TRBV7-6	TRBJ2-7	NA	TGTGCCAGCAGCGGACGACTAGCGGGGACCTTCTACGAGCAGTACTTC	CASSGRLAGTFYEQYF
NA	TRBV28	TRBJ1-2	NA	TGTGCCAGCGGAGTTGTGGTAGGGAGTCCTATGGTAATCGAGGGCTACACCTTC	CASGVVVGSPMVIEGYTF
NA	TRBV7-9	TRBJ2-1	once	TGTGCCAGCAGCTTACAGGGGGGCGGGGTCAATGAGCAGTTCTTC	CASSLQGGGVNEQFF
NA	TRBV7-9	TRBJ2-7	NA	TGTGCCAGCAGCTTAGACGGCCCCTACGAGCAGTACTTC	CASSLDGPYEQYF
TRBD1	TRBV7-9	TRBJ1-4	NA	TGTGCCAGCAGCTCCGAAACAGGGGGGCGGGAAAAACTGTTTTTT	CASSSETGGREKLFF